The 26 T cell receptor beta chains in this list originate from one sample, sequenced in a study of cytomegalovirus exposure and HLA in healthy donors. Primers included in the PCR were 60 Vbeta and 13 Jbeta primers. TCRdb's table, derived via immunoSEQ multiplex PCR, lists solely in-frame clones and lacks some. Counted here are roughly 150,000 clones, 8.5% to 10% occurring once; the ten biggest clones make up 1.8%. Sequenced: PBMCs. These receptors were obtained from a man aged 45-65 years in good health and CMV-seronegative.

This clone appeared a few times. V is TRBV30 and J is TRBJ2-6; TRBD1 aligns across 11 bases. The CDR3 is 17 amino acids. J was trimmed by 3 bases and V by 2 bases; bases with no gene match: 6. Germline CDR1 and CDR2: GTSNPN and SVGIG (reference sequence). CDR3 in amino acids: CAWSPPGQGVGANVLTF. The CDR3 DNA reads TGTGCCTGGAGTCCCCCGGGACAGGGGGTTGGGGCCAACGTCCTGACTTTC.

The chain carries TRBV28 and TRBJ2-5; a possible D gene is TRBD1 (6 bases). This CDR3 has 16 amino acids. From germline, CDR1 is MDHEN and CDR2 SYDVKM. V was trimmed by 4 bases and J by 5 bases, leaving 20 bases between them. The CDR3 here is CASSSPLTGLGETQYF. CDR3 coding DNA: TGTGCCAGCAGTTCACCCCTCACAGGGTTGGGGGAGACCCAGTACTTC.

This clone turned up a few times. The chain combines TRBV7-9 with TRBJ1-2; no clear D gene. This CDR3 spans 13 amino acids. Germline lookup yields CDR1 SEHNR and CDR2 FQNEAQ (reference sequence). Trimming shortened V by 5 bases and J by 4 bases, and 11 bases separated the two germline ends. The CDR3: CASSPARSYGYTF. The CDR3 nucleotides read TGTGCCAGCAGCCCCGCGCGGAGCTATGGCTACACCTTC.

This clone appeared a few times. V usage is TRBV9 and J usage is TRBJ2-3, with 14 bases lining up with TRBD2. The CDR3 length is 17 residues. V was pared by 4 bases and J by 4 bases, with 8 bases of the junction left unmatched. CDR1 is SGDLS and CDR2 is YYNGEE in the germline V gene. The CDR3: CASSLMTSGREPDTQYF. Written as DNA, the CDR3 is TGTGCCAGCAGCTTGATGACTAGCGGGAGGGAGCCAGATACGCAGTATTTT.

CDR3 sequence reads: CASSLATSGTGRGGNQPQHF. The CDR3 DNA reads TGTGCCAGCAGCTTAGCGACTTCTGGGACAGGGAGGGGGGGGAATCAGCCCCAGCATTTT. The rearrangement links TRBV7-8 to TRBJ1-5; TRBD1 matches at 9 bases. This CDR3 is built from 20 residues. V lost 0 bases to trimming and J lost 4 bases; unmatched junction nucleotides: 16. Germline lookup yields CDR1 SGHVS and CDR2 FQNEAQ.

The chain has TRBV5-5 and TRBJ2-3, with D perhaps TRBD1 (7 bases). This CDR3 region has 14 residues. Germline V gene sequence: CDR1 SGHKS, CDR2 YYEKEE (reference sequence). The V gene lost 7 bases and the J gene lost 4 bases, with 16 bases spanning the gap. The CDR3, as DNA: TGTGCCAGCCGGAGGGGGCAGGTTTCAGATACGCAGTATTTT. Its protein is CASRRGQVSDTQYF.

The chain links TRBV10-1 to TRBJ1-5, with D perhaps matching TRBD1 (6 bases). Trimming stripped 4 bases from V and 4 bases from J, with 8 bases between. The germline CDR1 and CDR2 sequences are WNHNN and SYGVQD (reference sequence). This CDR3 spans 13 amino acids. CDR3 coding DNA: TGCGCCAGCAGTGCACAGGGTAATCAGCCCCAGCATTTT. Amino acid sequence: CASSAQGNQPQHF.

The rearrangement links TRBV7-9 to TRBJ1-2; the D gene is possibly TRBD1 (5 bases). Germline CDR1 is SEHNR and CDR2 is FQNEAQ (reference sequence). The CDR3 length is 16 residues. Trimming removed 5 bases at V and 0 bases at J, with 16 bases between. The CDR3 region is CASSVGGVSANYGYTF. The CDR3, as DNA: TGTGCCAGCAGCGTTGGGGGGGTGTCGGCTAACTATGGCTACACCTTC.

In this sample, this clone turned up a few times. This chain links TRBV5-8 with TRBJ1-1; 8 bases match TRBD1. V gave up 4 bases and J gave up 11 bases; unmatched junction bases: 10. Germline-derived CDR1 and CDR2 are SGHTS and YDEGEE. The CDR3 contains 13 residues. The DNA for the CDR3 is TGTGCCAGCAGCACAGGACAGGGAGGGAGGGCTTTCTTT. It translates to CASSTGQGGRAFF.

CDR3 protein: CASSLSVYGYTF. In DNA form, the CDR3 reads TGTGCCAGCAGTTTATCGGTCTATGGCTACACCTTC. The chain combines TRBV28 with TRBJ1-2, with D hard to call. V was cut by 1 base and J by 4 bases, with 4 bases left in between. The CDR3 is 12 residues long. Germline CDR1 and CDR2: MDHEN and SYDVKM.

The V gene is TRBV19, the J gene TRBJ2-3, with 8 bases aligning to TRBD2. In germline, CDR1 is LNHDA, CDR2 SQIVND (reference sequence). Unmatched junction bases numbered 12, after V lost 7 bases and J lost 3 bases. This CDR3 has 16 amino acids. CDR3 coding DNA: TGTGCCAGTACCTCTCTGGCGGGGGGATTAACAGATACGCAGTATTTT. Its translation is CASTSLAGGLTDTQYF. The entire variable domain, with the rest obtained from reference TRBV19 and TRBJ2-3, is as follows: DGGITQSPKYLFRKEGQNVTLSCEQNLNHDAMYWYRQDPGQGLRLIYYSQIVNDFQKGDIAEGYSVSREKKESFPLTVTSAQKNPTAFYLCASTSLAGGLTDTQYFGPGTRLTVL.

This clone was seen only a few times. In nucleotides, the CDR3 is TGTGCCAGTAGTATTCCCTGGGACACGAACTATGGCTACACCTTC. This encodes CASSIPWDTNYGYTF. The chain uses TRBV19 and TRBJ1-2; perhaps TRBD1 as D (6 bases). This CDR3 is 15 amino acids long. The germline gives CDR1 LNHDA, CDR2 SQIVND (reference sequence). The ends were cut back, 3 bases at V and 2 bases at J, with 13 bases in the middle. Drawing the rest from reference TRBV19 and TRBJ1-2, the complete variable domain is DGGITQSPKYLFRKEGQNVTLSCEQNLNHDAMYWYRQDPGQGLRLIYYSQIVNDFQKGDIAEGYSVSREKKESFPLTVTSAQKNPTAFYLCASSIPWDTNYGYTFGSGTRLTVV.

The chain joins TRBV28 to TRBJ2-5, with 8 bases lining up with TRBD1. CDR3 length: 14 residues. The germline CDR1 and CDR2 sequences are MDHEN and SYDVKM. V shed 3 bases, J shed 7 bases, and the junction held 7 bases outside the gene matches. CDR3 amino acids: CASSLDRAAGTQYF. Here the CDR3 DNA reads TGTGCCAGCAGTTTGGACAGGGCTGCCGGGACCCAGTACTTC.

In its sample, this clone was seen a few times. The chain joins TRBV7-6 to TRBJ2-5, with 13 bases matching TRBD2. Germline CDR1 reads SGHVS; CDR2 reads FNYEAQ. V shed 5 bases, J shed 5 bases, and the junction held 8 bases outside the gene matches. The CDR3 covers 16 residues. This CDR3 reads CASSSRLAGGGETQYF. The CDR3 DNA reads as TGTGCCAGCAGCAGCCGACTAGCGGGGGGAGGTGAGACCCAGTACTTC.

The chain couples TRBV7-3 to TRBJ2-1; D is perhaps TRBD1 (6 bases). Deletions cut 5 bases from V and 5 bases from J, with 16 bases between. Germline V CDR1 and CDR2: SGHTA, FQGTGA. The CDR3 sequence is 15 residues long. The CDR3 is CASSPLPGQHNEQFF. For the CDR3, the DNA is TGTGCCAGCAGCCCCCTCCCGGGACAACACAATGAGCAGTTCTTC.

In its sample, this clone was seen a few times. The chain joins TRBV30 to TRBJ2-3; TRBD1 agrees at 9 bases. The junction had 8 bases not matched to a gene; V was cut back by 5 bases and J by 5 bases. Germline CDR1 is GTSNPN and CDR2 is SVGIG (reference sequence). This CDR3 spans 14 amino acids. The CDR3 here is CAWGTGRRVDTQYF. CDR3 nucleotides: TGTGCCTGGGGGACAGGGAGAAGGGTAGATACGCAGTATTTT. Drawing the rest from reference TRBV30 and TRBJ2-3, the complete variable domain is SQTIHQWPATLVQPVGSPLSLECTVEGTSNPNLYWYRQAAGRGLQLLFYSVGIGQISSEVPQNLSASRPQDRQFILSSKKLLLSDSGFYLCAWGTGRRVDTQYFGPGTRLTVL.

In its sample, this clone was seen a few times. The chain combines TRBV6-1 with TRBJ2-5; 11 nucleotides line up with TRBD2. Unmatched junction bases numbered 3, after V lost 3 bases and J lost 3 bases. Per the germline V gene, CDR1 is MNHNS and CDR2 is SASEGT. This CDR3 spans 15 amino acids. The chain's CDR3 is CASSDPGLAEETQYF. CDR3 in DNA: TGTGCCAGCAGTGACCCGGGACTAGCGGAAGAGACCCAGTACTTC.

This clone was seen more than once but under ten times. The CDR3 is CASSVVRGMNTEAFF. DNA for the CDR3: TGTGCCAGCAGCGTAGTAAGGGGCATGAACACTGAAGCTTTCTTT. The rearrangement joins TRBV9 to TRBJ1-1, with a possible D match to TRBD1 (5 bases). Trimming stripped 0 bases from V and 0 bases from J, with 9 bases between. In germline, CDR1 is SGDLS, CDR2 YYNGEE. The CDR3 consists of 15 residues.

The chain carries TRBV29-1 and TRBJ1-4; weak D call: TRBD1 (6 bases). Germline CDR1 reads SQVTM; CDR2 reads ANQGSEA. Trimming pared 7 bases from V and 3 bases from J, leaving 6 bases between. This CDR3 spans 11 amino acids. The CDR3 sequence: CSGTANEKLFF. In DNA, the CDR3 is TGCAGCGGGACAGCTAATGAAAAACTGTTTTTT.

This clone came up a few times. The genes are TRBV27 and TRBJ2-1; possible D gene TRBD1, 6 bases. CDR1 is MNHEY, CDR2 SMNVEV, per germline (reference sequence). Trimming left V 0 bases short and J 3 bases short, with 12 bases between. The CDR3 consists of 16 residues. CDR3 residues: CASSLSQGGYYNEQFF. CDR3 bases: TGTGCCAGCAGTTTATCACAGGGTGGCTACTACAATGAGCAGTTCTTC.

This clone was picked up a small number of times. The chain employs TRBV6-9 and TRBJ1-1; D is undetermined. Germline V gene data show CDR1 as MNHGY and CDR2 as SVAAGI. The V gene lost 10 bases and the J gene lost 0 bases, with 21 bases spanning the gap. This CDR3 is built from 16 residues. CDR3 sequence reads: CATTWEGGLMNTEAFF. The CDR3, as DNA: TGTGCCACCACCTGGGAGGGCGGGCTCATGAACACTGAAGCTTTCTTT.

This chain uses TRBV5-1 with TRBJ1-3; 8 bases map to TRBD1. The CDR3 loop spans 13 amino acids. CDR1 and CDR2 (germline): SGHRS, YFSETQ. V was clipped by 3 bases and J by 4 bases; unmatched bases: 0. The CDR3 DNA is TGCGCCAGCAGCTGGGACAGGGGAAACACCATATATTTT. This translates into CASSWDRGNTIYF.

The sample holds a few counts of this clone. This chain links TRBV30 with TRBJ1-2, with a possible D match to TRBD1 (6 bases). Germline CDR1 is GTSNPN and CDR2 is SVGIG (reference sequence). The CDR3 is 15 residues long. The ends were cut back, 2 bases at V and 0 bases at J, with 13 bases in the middle. In DNA form, the CDR3 reads TGTGCCTGGAGTTCCCAACAGGGTACTAACTATGGCTACACCTTC. Residues: CAWSSQQGTNYGYTF.

This chain's CDR3 is CASSAREGRETQYF. CDR3 DNA: TGTGCCAGCAGTGCGAGGGAAGGGAGAGAGACCCAGTACTTC. The V and J genes are TRBV2 and TRBJ2-5, with D tentatively TRBD2 (5 bases). Germline V gives CDR1 SNHLY, CDR2 FYNNEI. This CDR3 has 14 residues. V was shortened by 4 bases and J by 4 bases, with 13 bases between the two germline ends. Together with reference TRBV2 and TRBJ2-5, the CDR3 gives the full variable domain: EPEVTQTPSHQVTQMGQEVILRCVPISNHLYFYWYRQILGQKVEFLVSFYNNEISEKSEIFDDQFSVERPDGSNFTLKIRSTKLEDSAMYFCASSAREGRETQYFGPGTRLLVL.

This clone was picked up a small number of times. This chain links TRBV18 with TRBJ1-4; 9 bases line up with TRBD1. V gave up 6 bases and J gave up 7 bases; unmatched junction bases: 9. Per germline, CDR1 KGHSH and CDR2 LQKENI. CDR3 length equals 15 residues. This chain's CDR3 is CASSQMDRGSEKLFF. The DNA for the CDR3 is TGTGCCAGCTCTCAGATGGACAGGGGCTCTGAAAAACTGTTTTTT.

V usage is TRBV6-5 and J usage is TRBJ1-6, with 9 bases matching TRBD1. The ends lost 5 bases at V and 10 bases at J; junction bases unmatched: 6. The germline CDR1 and CDR2 sequences are MNHEY and SVGAGI. The length of the CDR3 is 14 residues. DNA for the CDR3: TGTGCCAGCAGTCTCCGGACAGGGGACTCACCCCTCCACTTT. It is translated as CASSLRTGDSPLHF.